This entry concerns a single T cell receptor (beta chain). No antigen is known for it. The data belong to a study of cytomegalovirus exposure and HLA in healthy donors. Germline loops: CDR1 LNHDA, CDR2 SQIVND (reference sequence). This CDR3 has 14 amino acids. General observations from the study: A few of the chains that were CMV-associated were confirmed in vitro to be specific for CMV antigens.

PCR primers comprised 60 Vbeta and 13 Jbeta primers. Produced via immunoSEQ multiplex PCR; TCRdb's table is partial and in-frame only. The sample holds fewer than 150,000 clones, 65% to 80% seen once. Sequenced input: PBMCs. The chain joins TRBV19 to TRBJ2-5; TRBD2 is a possible D gene (5 bases). The DNA end is more similar to TRBJ2-7, so the J call may be wrong. The TCR comes from a human donor in good health. For the CDR3, the DNA is TGTGCCAGTAGGGAGCGGAGGAGCTCCTACGAGCAGTACTTC. Translation gives CASRERRSSYEQYF.